This is a list of T cell receptor beta chains from one sample in a study of early T cells in non-severe SARS-CoV-2 infection. One entry per CDR3 protein results from TCRdb running MiXCR on the 5' RACE reads. The sample lists more than 85,000 distinct CDR3 sequences; 10% to 15% were seen once. The sample taken for sequencing was whole blood. All receptors come from an adult who was a healthcare worker with PCR-confirmed SARS-CoV-2 infection or an uninfected control (not recorded which). Both conserved end residues are part of each CDR3. A clone size is listed for some rows: how often the clone was seen (once, few, many), or a class if it is expanded.

v_call | clone_size | cdr3_aa
TRBV5-1 | NA | CASSSGLAGGYEQFF
TRBV20-1 | many | CSARDRDSFYEQYF
TRBV13 | many | CASSLGNSPLHF
TRBV18 | NA | CASSPYDSGNTIYF
TRBV12-3/TRBV12-4 | many | CASSWGRSGQETQYF
TRBV7-2 | many | CASSLAGSYEQYF
TRBV10-3 | few | CAISESSLRDTEAFF
TRBV7-3 | NA | CASSPVGAGETQYF
TRBV7-3 | NA | CASSLNGGANYGYTF
TRBV12-3/TRBV12-4 | many | CASSLDSSNTEAFF
TRBV21-1 | NA | CASSKTGTENSPLHF
TRBV18 | few | CASSPGQNTEAFF
TRBV4-3 | few | CASSQSPLAGSYNEQFF
TRBV27 | few | CASSILTSGRMNEQLF
TRBV7-9 | few | CASSSSGDSTDTQYF
TRBV20-1 | NA | CSATKTRDTEAFF
TRBV12-3/TRBV12-4 | few | CASSPGTGSYEQFF
TRBV25-1 | many | CASRISSNTEAFF